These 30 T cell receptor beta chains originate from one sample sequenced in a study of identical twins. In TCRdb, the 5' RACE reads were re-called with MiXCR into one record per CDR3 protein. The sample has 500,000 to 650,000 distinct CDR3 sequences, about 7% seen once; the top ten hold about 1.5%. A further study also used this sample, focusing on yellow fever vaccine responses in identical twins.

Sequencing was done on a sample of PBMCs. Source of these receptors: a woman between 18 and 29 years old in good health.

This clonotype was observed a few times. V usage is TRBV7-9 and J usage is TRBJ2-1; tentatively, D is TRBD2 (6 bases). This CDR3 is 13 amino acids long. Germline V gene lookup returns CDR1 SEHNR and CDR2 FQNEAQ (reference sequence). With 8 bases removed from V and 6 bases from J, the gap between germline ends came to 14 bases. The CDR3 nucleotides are TGTGCCAGCGGAAACGGGACTTTCAATGAGCAGTTCTTC. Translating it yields CASGNGTFNEQFF.

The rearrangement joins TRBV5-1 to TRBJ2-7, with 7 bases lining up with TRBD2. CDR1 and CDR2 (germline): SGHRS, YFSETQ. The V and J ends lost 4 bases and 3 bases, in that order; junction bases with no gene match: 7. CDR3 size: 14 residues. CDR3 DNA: TGCGCCAGCAGCCCGACCGGGGGGATCTACGAGCAGTACTTC. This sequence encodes CASSPTGGIYEQYF.

The DNA of the CDR3 is TGTGCCAGCACCAAAAGTAGGGTTGGGGAGACCCAGTACTTC. Its protein is CASTKSRVGETQYF. The chain combines TRBV6-1 with TRBJ2-5; D not resolved. This CDR3 has 14 amino acids. Germline lookup yields CDR1 MNHNS and CDR2 SASEGT. V was pared by 7 bases and J by 5 bases, with 17 bases between.

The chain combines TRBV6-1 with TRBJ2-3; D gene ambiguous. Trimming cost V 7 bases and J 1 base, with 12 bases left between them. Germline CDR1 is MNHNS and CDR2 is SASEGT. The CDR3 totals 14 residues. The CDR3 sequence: CASTLGFRTDTQYF. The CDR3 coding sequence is TGTGCCAGCACTCTAGGGTTTCGCACAGATACGCAGTATTTT.

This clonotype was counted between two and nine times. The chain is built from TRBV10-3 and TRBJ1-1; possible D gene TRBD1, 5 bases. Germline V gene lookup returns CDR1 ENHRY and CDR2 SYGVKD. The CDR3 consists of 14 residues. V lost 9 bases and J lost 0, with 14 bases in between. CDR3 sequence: CAIRGKAMNTEAFF. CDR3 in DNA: TGTGCCATTCGGGGGAAGGCCATGAACACTGAAGCTTTCTTT.

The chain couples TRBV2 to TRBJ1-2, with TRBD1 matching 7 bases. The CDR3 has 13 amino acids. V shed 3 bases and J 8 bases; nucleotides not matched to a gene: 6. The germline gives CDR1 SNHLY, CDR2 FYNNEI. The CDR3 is CASSDEGAFGYTF. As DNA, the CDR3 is TGTGCCAGCAGTGATGAGGGGGCGTTCGGCTACACCTTC.

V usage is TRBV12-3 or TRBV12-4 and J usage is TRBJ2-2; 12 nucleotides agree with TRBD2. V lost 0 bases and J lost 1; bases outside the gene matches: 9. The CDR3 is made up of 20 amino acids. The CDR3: CASSLARTSGVRKNTGELFF. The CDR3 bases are TGTGCCAGCAGTTTAGCAAGGACTAGCGGGGTCCGAAAGAACACCGGGGAGCTGTTTTTT.

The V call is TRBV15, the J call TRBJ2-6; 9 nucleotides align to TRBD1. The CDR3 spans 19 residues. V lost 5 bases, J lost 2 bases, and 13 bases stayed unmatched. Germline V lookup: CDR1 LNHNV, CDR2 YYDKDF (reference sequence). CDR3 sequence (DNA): TGTGCCACCAGCGACACTGAGGACAGGGGATGGCCTGGGGCCAACGTCCTGACTTTC. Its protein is CATSDTEDRGWPGANVLTF.

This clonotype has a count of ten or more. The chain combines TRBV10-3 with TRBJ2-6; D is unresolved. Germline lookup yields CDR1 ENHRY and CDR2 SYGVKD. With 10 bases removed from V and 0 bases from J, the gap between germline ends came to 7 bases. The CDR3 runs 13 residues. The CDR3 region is CATAYSGANVLTF. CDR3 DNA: TGTGCCACCGCCTACTCTGGGGCCAACGTCCTGACTTTC.

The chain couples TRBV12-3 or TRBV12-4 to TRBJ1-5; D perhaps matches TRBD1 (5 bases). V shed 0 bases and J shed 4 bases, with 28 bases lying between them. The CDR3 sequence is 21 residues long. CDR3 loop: CASSLAGWAGRRLGPNQPQHF. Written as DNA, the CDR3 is TGTGCCAGCAGTTTAGCGGGTTGGGCAGGGAGAAGGTTGGGCCCTAATCAGCCCCAGCATTTT.

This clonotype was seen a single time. DNA for the CDR3: TGTGCCAGCAGCCGACGAAGGGGATACCAAGAGACCCAGTACTTC. Protein sequence: CASSRRRGYQETQYF. The chain has TRBV11-2 and TRBJ2-5, with a weak D call TRBD1 (5 bases). Per germline, CDR1 SGHAT and CDR2 FQNNGV. This CDR3 spans 15 amino acids. V dropped 5 bases and J dropped 0 bases, with 13 bases sitting between them. Drawing the rest from reference TRBV11-2 and TRBJ2-5, the complete variable domain is EAGVAQSPRYKIIEKRQSVAFWCNPISGHATLYWYQQILGQGPKLLIQFQNNGVVDDSQLPKDRFSAERLKGVDSTLKIQPAKLEDSAVYLCASSRRRGYQETQYFGPGTRLLVL.

The CDR3 loop is CAISDKVDRAPNEQYF. The CDR3 DNA reads as TGTGCCATCAGTGATAAGGTGGACAGGGCCCCCAACGAGCAGTACTTC. This sequence joins TRBV10-3 and TRBJ2-7; 8 bases are shared with TRBD1. V shed 3 bases and J 5 bases; nucleotides not matched to a gene: 12. CDR1 ENHRY and CDR2 SYGVKD come from the germline V gene. The CDR3 extends over 16 amino acids.

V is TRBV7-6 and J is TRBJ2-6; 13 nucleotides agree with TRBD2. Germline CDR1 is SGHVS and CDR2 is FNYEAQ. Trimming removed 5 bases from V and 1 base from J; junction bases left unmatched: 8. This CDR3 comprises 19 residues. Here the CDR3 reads CASSPGLAGSGSGANVLTF. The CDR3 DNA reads TGTGCCAGCAGCCCGGGACTAGCGGGAAGTGGGTCTGGGGCCAACGTCCTGACTTTC.

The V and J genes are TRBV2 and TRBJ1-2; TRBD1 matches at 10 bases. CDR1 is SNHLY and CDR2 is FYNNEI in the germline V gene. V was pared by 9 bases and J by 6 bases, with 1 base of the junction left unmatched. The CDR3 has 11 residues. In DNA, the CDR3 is TGTGCCAGGGGGACAGGGGATGGCTACACCTTC. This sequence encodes CARGTGDGYTF. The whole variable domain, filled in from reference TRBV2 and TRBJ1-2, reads EPEVTQTPSHQVTQMGQEVILRCVPISNHLYFYWYRQILGQKVEFLVSFYNNEISEKSEIFDDQFSVERPDGSNFTLKIRSTKLEDSAMYFCARGTGDGYTFGSGTRLTVV.

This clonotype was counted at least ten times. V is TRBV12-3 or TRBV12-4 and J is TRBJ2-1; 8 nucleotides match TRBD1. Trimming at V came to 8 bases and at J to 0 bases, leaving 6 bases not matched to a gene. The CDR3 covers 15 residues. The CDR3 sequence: CASRNTGGSYNEQFF. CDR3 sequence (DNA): TGTGCCAGCCGAAACACAGGGGGCTCCTACAATGAGCAGTTCTTC.

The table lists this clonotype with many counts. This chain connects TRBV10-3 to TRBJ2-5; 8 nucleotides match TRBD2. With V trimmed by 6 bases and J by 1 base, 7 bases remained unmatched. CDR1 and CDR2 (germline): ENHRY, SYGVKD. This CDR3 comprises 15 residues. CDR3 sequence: CAISDSGKSQETQYF. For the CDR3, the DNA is TGTGCCATCAGCGATAGCGGGAAAAGCCAAGAGACCCAGTACTTC.

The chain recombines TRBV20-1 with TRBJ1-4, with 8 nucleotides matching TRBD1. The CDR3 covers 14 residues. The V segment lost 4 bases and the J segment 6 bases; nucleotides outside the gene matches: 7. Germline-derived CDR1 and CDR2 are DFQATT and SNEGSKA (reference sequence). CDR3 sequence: CSATRTGWDEKLFF. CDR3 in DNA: TGCAGTGCTACCCGGACAGGGTGGGATGAAAAACTGTTTTTT.

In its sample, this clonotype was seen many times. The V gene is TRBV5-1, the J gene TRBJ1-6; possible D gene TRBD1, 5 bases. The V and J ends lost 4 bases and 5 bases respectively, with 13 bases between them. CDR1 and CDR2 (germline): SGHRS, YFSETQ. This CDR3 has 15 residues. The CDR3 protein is CASSLLGGDNSPLHF. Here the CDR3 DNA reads TGCGCCAGCAGCCTATTGGGAGGGGATAATTCACCCCTCCACTTT.

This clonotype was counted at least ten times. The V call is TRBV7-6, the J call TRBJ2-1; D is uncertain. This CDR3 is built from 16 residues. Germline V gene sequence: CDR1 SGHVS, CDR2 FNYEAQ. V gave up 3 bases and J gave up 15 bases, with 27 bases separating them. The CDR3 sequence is CASSFNIYNEPFSMFF. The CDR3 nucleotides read TGTGCCAGCAGCTTTAACATATACAATGAGCCTTTTTCCATGTTCTTC. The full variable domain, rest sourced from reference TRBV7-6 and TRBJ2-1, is GAGVSQSPRYKVTKRGQDVALRCDPISGHVSLYWYRQALGQGPEFLTYFNYEAQQDKSGLPNDRFSAERPEGSISTLTIQRTEQRDSAMYRCASSFNIYNEPFSMFFGPGTRLTVL.

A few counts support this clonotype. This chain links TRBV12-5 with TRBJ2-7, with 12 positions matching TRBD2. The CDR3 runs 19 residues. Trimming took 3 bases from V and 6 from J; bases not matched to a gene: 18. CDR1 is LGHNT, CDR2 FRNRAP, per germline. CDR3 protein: CASGFETSGSGIPPREQYF. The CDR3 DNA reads TGTGCTAGTGGTTTTGAGACTAGCGGGAGTGGTATCCCACCTCGCGAGCAGTACTTC.

The DNA for the CDR3 is TGTGCCAGCAGCTTAAGGTCGAGCGGGAGTTCCGGTTACAATGAGCAGTTCTTC. Encoded protein: CASSLRSSGSSGYNEQFF. This sequence joins TRBV7-3 and TRBJ2-1, with 8 bases that match TRBD2. The CDR3 has 18 residues. Trimming at V came to 1 base and at J to 4 bases, leaving 12 bases not matched to a gene. Germline assignment: CDR1 SGHTA and CDR2 FQGTGA.

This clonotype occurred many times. The CDR3: CASSPGTSTYNEQFF. CDR3 bases: TGCGCCAGCAGCCCTGGGACTAGCACCTACAATGAGCAGTTCTTC. The chain links TRBV5-1 to TRBJ2-1; 9 bases fit TRBD2. Trimming took 4 bases from V and 2 from J; bases not matched to a gene: 4. The CDR3 spans 15 residues. Germline V lookup: CDR1 SGHRS, CDR2 YFSETQ. Full variable domain (rest looked up from reference TRBV5-1 and TRBJ2-1): KAGVTQTPRYLIKTRGQQVTLSCSPISGHRSVSWYQQTPGQGLQFLFEYFSETQRNKGNFPGRFSGRQFSNSRSEMNVSTLELGDSALYLCASSPGTSTYNEQFFGPGTRLTVL.

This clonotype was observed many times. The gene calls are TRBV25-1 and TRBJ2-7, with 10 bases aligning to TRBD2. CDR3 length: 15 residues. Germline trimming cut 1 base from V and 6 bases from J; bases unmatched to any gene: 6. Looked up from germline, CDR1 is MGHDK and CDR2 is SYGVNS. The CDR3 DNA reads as TGTGCCAGCAGTGAATGGAGCGGGAGGGCCTTCGAGCAGTACTTC. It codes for CASSEWSGRAFEQYF.

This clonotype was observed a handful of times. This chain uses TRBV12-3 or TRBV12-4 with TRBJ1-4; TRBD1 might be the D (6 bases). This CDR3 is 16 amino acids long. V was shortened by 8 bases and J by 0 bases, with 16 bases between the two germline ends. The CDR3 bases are TGTGCCAGCGGGGGCGGGTCCAGCTCAACTAATGAAAAACTGTTTTTT. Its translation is CASGGGSSSTNEKLFF.

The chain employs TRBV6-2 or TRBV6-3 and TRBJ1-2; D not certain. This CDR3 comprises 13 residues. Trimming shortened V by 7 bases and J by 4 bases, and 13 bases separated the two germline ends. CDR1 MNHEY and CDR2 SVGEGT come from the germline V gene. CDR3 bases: TGTGCCAGCAACGAGGGCAGGAGCTATGGCTACACCTTC. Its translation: CASNEGRSYGYTF.

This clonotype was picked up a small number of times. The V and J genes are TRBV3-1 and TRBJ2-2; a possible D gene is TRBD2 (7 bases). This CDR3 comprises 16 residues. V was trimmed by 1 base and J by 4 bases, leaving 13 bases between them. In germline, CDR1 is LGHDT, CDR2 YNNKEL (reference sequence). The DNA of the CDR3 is TGTGCCAGCAGCCAAGTTGGCGGGGGCCGCACCGGGGAGCTGTTTTTT. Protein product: CASSQVGGGRTGELFF. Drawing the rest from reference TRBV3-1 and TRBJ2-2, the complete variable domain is DTAVSQTPKYLVTQMGNDKSIKCEQNLGHDTMYWYKQDSKKFLKIMFSYNNKELIINETVPNRFSPKSPDKAHLNLHINSLELGDSAVYFCASSQVGGGRTGELFFGEGSRLTVL.

The CDR3 protein is CASSLRLAGGTASYNEQFF. As DNA, the CDR3 is TGCGCCAGCAGCCTCCGCTTAGCGGGGGGCACGGCGTCCTACAATGAGCAGTTCTTC. This chain links TRBV4-1 with TRBJ2-1, with 10 bases identical to TRBD2. CDR3 length: 19 amino acids. The germline V gene has CDR1 MGHRA and CDR2 YSYEKL. The V and J ends lost 4 bases and 1 base, in that order; junction bases with no gene match: 13.

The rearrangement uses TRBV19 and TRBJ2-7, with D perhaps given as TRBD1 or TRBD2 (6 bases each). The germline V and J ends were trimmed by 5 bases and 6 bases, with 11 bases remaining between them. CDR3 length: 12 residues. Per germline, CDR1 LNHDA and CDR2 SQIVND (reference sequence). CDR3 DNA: TGTGCCAGTAGTCAACAGGGAGGCGAGCAGTACGTC. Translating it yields CASSQQGGEQYV.

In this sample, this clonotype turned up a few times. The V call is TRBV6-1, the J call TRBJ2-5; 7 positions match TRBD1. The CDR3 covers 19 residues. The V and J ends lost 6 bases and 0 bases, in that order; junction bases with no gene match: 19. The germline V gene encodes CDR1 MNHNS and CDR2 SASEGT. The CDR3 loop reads CASSTGDGGRELNQETQYF. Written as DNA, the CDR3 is TGTGCCAGCAGCACAGGGGATGGAGGCCGAGAATTGAACCAAGAGACCCAGTACTTC.

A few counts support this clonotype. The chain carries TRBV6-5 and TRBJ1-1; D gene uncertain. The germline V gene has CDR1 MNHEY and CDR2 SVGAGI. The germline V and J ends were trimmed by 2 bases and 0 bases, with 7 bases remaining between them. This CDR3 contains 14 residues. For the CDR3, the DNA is TGTGCCAGCAGTTACACTTTCATGAACACTGAAGCTTTCTTT. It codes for CASSYTFMNTEAFF.